This T cell receptor beta chain comes out of a study of cytomegalovirus exposure and HLA in healthy donors. The CDR3 is 14 amino acids. The V and J ends lost 4 bases and 5 bases respectively, with 15 bases between them. The germline CDR1 and CDR2 sequences are SGHNT and YYREEE (reference sequence). In the PCR, 60 Vbeta and 13 Jbeta primers were used. Repertoires were generated with immunoSEQ multiplex PCR, while TCRdb's copy carries only in-frame clones and drops some. The sample has 150,000 or so clones, 75% seen once. The receptor was derived from a man in his thirties or forties in good health and CMV-seronegative. The chain has TRBV5-4 and TRBJ1-2, with D perhaps matching TRBD1 (5 bases). The sample consisted of PBMCs. The CDR3 spells CASSRGSDGYGYTF. The CDR3 nucleotides are TGTGCCAGCAGCCGGGGGTCCGACGGGTATGGCTACACCTTC.